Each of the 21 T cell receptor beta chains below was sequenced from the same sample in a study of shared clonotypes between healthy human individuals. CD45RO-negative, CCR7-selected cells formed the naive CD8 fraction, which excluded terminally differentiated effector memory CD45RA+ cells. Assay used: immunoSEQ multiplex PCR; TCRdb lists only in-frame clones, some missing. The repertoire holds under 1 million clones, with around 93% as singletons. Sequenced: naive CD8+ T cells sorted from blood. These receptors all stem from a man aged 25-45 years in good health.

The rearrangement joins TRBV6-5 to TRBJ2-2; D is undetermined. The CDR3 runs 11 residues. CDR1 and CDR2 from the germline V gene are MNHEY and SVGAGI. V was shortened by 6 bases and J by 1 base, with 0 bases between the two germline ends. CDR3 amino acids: CASRNTGELFF. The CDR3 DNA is TGTGCCAGCAGGAACACCGGGGAGCTGTTTTTT.

The CDR3 region is CASSLGPRGRSGTGELFF. CDR3 DNA: TGTGCCAGCAGTTTAGGGCCTCGGGGACGGTCGGGCACCGGGGAGCTGTTTTTT. J is TRBJ2-2 and V is TRBV28; D could derive from TRBD1 or TRBD2 (5 bases each). This CDR3 spans 18 amino acids. The V gene lost 2 bases and the J gene lost 4 bases, with 20 bases spanning the gap. From germline, CDR1 is MDHEN and CDR2 SYDVKM. The entire variable domain, with the rest obtained from reference TRBV28 and TRBJ2-2, is as follows: DVKVTQSSRYLVKRTGEKVFLECVQDMDHENMFWYRQDPGLGLRLIYFSYDVKMKEKGDIPEGYSVSREKKERFSLILESASTNQTSMYLCASSLGPRGRSGTGELFFGEGSRLTVL.

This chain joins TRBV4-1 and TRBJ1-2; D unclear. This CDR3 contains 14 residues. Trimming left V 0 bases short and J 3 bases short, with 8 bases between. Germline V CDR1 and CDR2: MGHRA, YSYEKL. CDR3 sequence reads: CASSQEPRDYGYTF. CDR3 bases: TGCGCCAGCAGCCAAGAACCCAGAGACTATGGCTACACCTTC.

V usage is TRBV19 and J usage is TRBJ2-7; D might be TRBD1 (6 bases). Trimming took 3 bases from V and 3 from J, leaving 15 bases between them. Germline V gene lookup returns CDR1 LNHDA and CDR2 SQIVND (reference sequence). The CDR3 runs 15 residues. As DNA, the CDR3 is TGTGCCAGTAGTATGTTACCAGGGGACCTCTACGAGCAGTACTTC. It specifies CASSMLPGDLYEQYF.

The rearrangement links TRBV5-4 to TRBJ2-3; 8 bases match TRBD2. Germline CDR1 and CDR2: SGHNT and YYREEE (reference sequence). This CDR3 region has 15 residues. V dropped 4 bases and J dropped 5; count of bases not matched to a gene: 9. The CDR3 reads CASSKLAVPGDTQYF. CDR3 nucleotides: TGTGCCAGCAGCAAACTAGCGGTTCCCGGAGATACGCAGTATTTT. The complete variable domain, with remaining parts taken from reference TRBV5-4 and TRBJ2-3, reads ETGVTQSPTHLIKTRGQQVTLRCSSQSGHNTVSWYQQALGQGPQFIFQYYREEENGRGNFPPRFSGLQFPNYSSELNVNALELDDSALYLCASSKLAVPGDTQYFGPGTRLTVL.

CDR3 nucleotides: TGTGCCAGCAGCTCACCAGGGCGTAATGAAAAACTGTTTTTT. Its translation is CASSSPGRNEKLFF. The chain joins TRBV5-4 to TRBJ1-4, with D perhaps TRBD1 (5 bases). V dropped 3 bases and J dropped 4 bases, with 10 bases sitting between them. This CDR3 has 14 amino acids. Germline V lookup: CDR1 SGHNT, CDR2 YYREEE (reference sequence).

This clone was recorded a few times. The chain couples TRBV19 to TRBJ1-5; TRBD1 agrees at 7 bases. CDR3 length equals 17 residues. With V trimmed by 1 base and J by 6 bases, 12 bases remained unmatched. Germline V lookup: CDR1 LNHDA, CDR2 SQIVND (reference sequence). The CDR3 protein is CASSIVRDSRFIQPQHF. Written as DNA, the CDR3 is TGTGCCAGTAGTATAGTGAGGGACAGTCGTTTTATTCAGCCCCAGCATTTT.

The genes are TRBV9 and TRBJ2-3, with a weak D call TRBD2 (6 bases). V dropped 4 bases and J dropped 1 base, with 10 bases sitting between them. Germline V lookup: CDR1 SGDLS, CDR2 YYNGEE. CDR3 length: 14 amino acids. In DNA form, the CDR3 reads TGTGCCAGCAGCTCAGCGGGTCGCACAGATACGCAGTATTTT. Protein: CASSSAGRTDTQYF.

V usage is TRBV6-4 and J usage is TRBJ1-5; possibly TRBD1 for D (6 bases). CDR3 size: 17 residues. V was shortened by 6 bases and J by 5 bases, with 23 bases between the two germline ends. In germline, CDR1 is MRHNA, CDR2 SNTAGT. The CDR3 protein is CASRIGRVRRGDQPQHF. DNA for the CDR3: TGTGCCAGCAGAATAGGACGGGTGCGCAGGGGAGATCAGCCCCAGCATTTT.

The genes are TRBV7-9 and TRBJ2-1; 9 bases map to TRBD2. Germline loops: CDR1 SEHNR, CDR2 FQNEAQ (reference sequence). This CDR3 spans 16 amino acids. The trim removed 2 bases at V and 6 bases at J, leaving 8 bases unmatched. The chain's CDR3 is CASSLRSSGTLNEQFF. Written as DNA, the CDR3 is TGTGCCAGCAGCTTACGGTCTAGCGGGACCCTCAATGAGCAGTTCTTC.

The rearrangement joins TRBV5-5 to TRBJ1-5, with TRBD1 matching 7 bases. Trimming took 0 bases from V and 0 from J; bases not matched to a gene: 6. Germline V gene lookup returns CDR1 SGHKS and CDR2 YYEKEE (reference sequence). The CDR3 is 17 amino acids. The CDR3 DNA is TGTGCCAGCAGCTTGGGGACAGGTTTTGATAGCAATCAGCCCCAGCATTTT. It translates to CASSLGTGFDSNQPQHF.

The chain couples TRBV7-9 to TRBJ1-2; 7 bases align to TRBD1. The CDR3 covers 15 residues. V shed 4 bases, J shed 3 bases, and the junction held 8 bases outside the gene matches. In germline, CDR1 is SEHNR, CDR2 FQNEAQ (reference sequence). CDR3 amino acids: CASSSEGAPDYGYTF. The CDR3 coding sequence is TGTGCCAGCAGCTCCGAGGGGGCCCCGGACTATGGCTACACCTTC. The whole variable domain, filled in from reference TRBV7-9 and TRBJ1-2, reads DTGVSQNPRHKITKRGQNVTFRCDPISEHNRLYWYRQTLGQGPEFLTYFQNEAQLEKSRLLSDRFSAERPKGSFSTLEIQRTEQGDSAMYLCASSSEGAPDYGYTFGSGTRLTVV.

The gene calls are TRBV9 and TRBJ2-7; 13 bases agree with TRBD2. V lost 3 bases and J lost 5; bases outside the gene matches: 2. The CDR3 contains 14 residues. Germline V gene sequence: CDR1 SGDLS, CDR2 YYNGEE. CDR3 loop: CASSAGTSGNEQYF. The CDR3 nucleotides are TGTGCCAGCAGCGCCGGGACTAGCGGGAACGAGCAGTACTTC.

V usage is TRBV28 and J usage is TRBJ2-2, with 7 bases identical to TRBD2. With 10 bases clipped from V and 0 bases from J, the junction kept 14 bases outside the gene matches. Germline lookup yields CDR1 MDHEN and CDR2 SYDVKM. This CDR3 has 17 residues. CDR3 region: CATPKGGAGSNTGELFF. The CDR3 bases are TGTGCCACCCCGAAGGGAGGGGCGGGATCGAACACCGGGGAGCTGTTTTTT.

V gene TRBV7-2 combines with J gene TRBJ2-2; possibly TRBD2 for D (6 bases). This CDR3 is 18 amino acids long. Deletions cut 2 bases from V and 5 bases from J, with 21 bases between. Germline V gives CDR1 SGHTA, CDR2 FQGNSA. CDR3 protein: CASSLTPSRVAATGELFF. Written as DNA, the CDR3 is TGTGCCAGCAGCTTAACCCCCTCCAGAGTAGCGGCTACCGGGGAGCTGTTTTTT.

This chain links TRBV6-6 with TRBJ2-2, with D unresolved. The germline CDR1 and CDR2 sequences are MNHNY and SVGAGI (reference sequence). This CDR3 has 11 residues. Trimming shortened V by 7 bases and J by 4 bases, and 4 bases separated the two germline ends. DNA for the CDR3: TGTGCCAGCATGGTCACCGGGGAGCTGTTTTTT. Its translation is CASMVTGELFF.

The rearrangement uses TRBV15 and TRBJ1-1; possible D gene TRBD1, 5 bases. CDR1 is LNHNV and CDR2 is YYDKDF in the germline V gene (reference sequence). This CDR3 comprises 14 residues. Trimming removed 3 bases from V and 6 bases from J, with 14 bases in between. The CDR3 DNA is TGTGCCACCAGCAGGTTGTCGTCAGGGTCTGAAGCTTTCTTT. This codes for CATSRLSSGSEAFF.

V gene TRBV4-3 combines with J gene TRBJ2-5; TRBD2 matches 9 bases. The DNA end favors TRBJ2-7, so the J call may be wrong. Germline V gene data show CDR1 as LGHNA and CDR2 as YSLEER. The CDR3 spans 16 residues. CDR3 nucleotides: TGCGCCAGCAGCCAAAGTCTAGCGGGGCCTTCCTACGAGCAGTACTTC. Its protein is CASSQSLAGPSYEQYF.

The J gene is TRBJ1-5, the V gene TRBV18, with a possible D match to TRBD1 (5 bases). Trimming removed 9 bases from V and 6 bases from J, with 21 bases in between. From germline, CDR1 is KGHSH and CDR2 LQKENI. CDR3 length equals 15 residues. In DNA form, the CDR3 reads TGTGCCAGTCCAATGAGGCTCCTAAGGGGTCAGCCCCAGCATTTT. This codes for CASPMRLLRGQPQHF.

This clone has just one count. The CDR3 coding sequence is TGTGCCAGCAGCTTTCTAGCGGGAGTTGACACCGGGGAGCTGTTTTTT. This gives the protein CASSFLAGVDTGELFF. V is TRBV11-2 and J is TRBJ2-2; 10 bases agree with TRBD2. In germline, CDR1 is SGHAT, CDR2 FQNNGV. J gave up 3 bases and V 3 bases, and 4 bases lay outside the gene matches. The CDR3 runs 16 residues. Variable domain in full (rest from reference TRBV11-2 and TRBJ2-2): EAGVAQSPRYKIIEKRQSVAFWCNPISGHATLYWYQQILGQGPKLLIQFQNNGVVDDSQLPKDRFSAERLKGVDSTLKIQPAKLEDSAVYLCASSFLAGVDTGELFFGEGSRLTVL.

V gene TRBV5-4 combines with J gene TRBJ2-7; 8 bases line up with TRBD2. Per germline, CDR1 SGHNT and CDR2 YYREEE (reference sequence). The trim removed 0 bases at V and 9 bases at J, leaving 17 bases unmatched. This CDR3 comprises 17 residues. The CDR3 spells CASSLGVGGLEDLGQYF. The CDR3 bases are TGTGCCAGCAGCTTGGGGGTCGGGGGACTAGAGGATCTTGGGCAGTACTTC.